Below, 27 T cell receptor beta chains from the same sample are listed, as sequenced in a study of blood T cell repertoires in COVID-19 (TCRdb year 2020). Receptors were amplified or captured by the immunoSEQ multiplex PCR assay. TCRdb provides this immuneACCESS table in a form limited to in-frame rearrangements. Some clones are lacking; in checked studies, under half of them reflect an unresolved V gene, and why the rest are absent is not known. The table for this sample lists 65,000 to 75,000 clones; 78% of them were counted only once. The ten largest account for about 14% of the sample. Sequenced: peripheral blood. All receptors come from a human donor in a cohort sampled during active COVID-19.

The chain uses TRBV18 and TRBJ2-7; TRBD2 matches at 9 bases. Per germline, CDR1 KGHSH and CDR2 LQKENI. Trimming removed 3 bases from V and 4 bases from J; junction bases left unmatched: 16. The CDR3 is 18 residues long. CDR3 protein: CASSPTEEEAGGRYEQYF. CDR3 bases: TGTGCCAGCTCACCGACAGAAGAAGAAGCGGGAGGTAGGTACGAGCAGTACTTC.

This chain connects TRBV3-1 (or the pseudogene TRBV3-2) to TRBJ1-6, with D maybe TRBD1 (5 bases). CDR1 is LGHDT and CDR2 is YNNKEL in the germline V gene (reference sequence). Trimming shortened V by 7 bases and J by 5 bases, and 12 bases separated the two germline ends. The CDR3 sequence is 14 residues long. CDR3 coding DNA: TGTGCCAGCAACGCAGACAGAGATAATTCACCCCTCCACTTT. Residues: CASNADRDNSPLHF.

The chain employs TRBV30 and TRBJ2-3; D might be TRBD2 (6 bases). This CDR3 is built from 15 residues. Per germline, CDR1 GTSNPN and CDR2 SVGIG (reference sequence). V lost 0 bases to trimming and J lost 4 bases, with 14 bases between them. CDR3 sequence (DNA): TGTGCCTGGAGTGTCTGGGCAGGGAGGTCAGATACGCAGTATTTT. Translation: CAWSVWAGRSDTQYF.

The gene calls are TRBV5-1 and TRBJ1-4; D is possibly TRBD1 (6 bases). Trimming pared 4 bases from V and 5 bases from J, leaving 12 bases between. Germline V gene lookup returns CDR1 SGHRS and CDR2 YFSETQ. This CDR3 comprises 14 residues. The CDR3 DNA reads TGCGCCAGCAGCATAACAGGGCCGAATGAAAAACTGTTTTTT. Translating gives CASSITGPNEKLFF.

The V and J genes are TRBV6-4 and TRBJ2-5; D possibly corresponds to TRBD2 (5 bases). Germline values: CDR1 MRHNA, CDR2 SNTAGT. This CDR3 contains 14 residues. The V gene lost 9 bases and the J gene lost 1 base, with 15 bases spanning the gap. CDR3 sequence (DNA): TGTGCCAGTGGTTGGATAGCGTCCCAAGAGACCCAGTACTTC. This gives the protein CASGWIASQETQYF.

This clone showed up just a few times. The chain has TRBV2 and TRBJ1-2; the match to TRBD1 covers 9 bases. CDR3 length: 14 amino acids. The germline V gene encodes CDR1 SNHLY and CDR2 FYNNEI. V trimming: 6 bases; J trimming: 4 bases; junction bases outside the gene matches: 6. The CDR3 coding sequence is TGTGCCAGCAGGCCCACAGGGGGCATCTATGGCTACACCTTC. It translates to CASRPTGGIYGYTF.

The DNA for the CDR3 is TGTGCCAGCAGCTTCCGGGAGTCGGGCACTGAAGCTTTCTTT. Amino acids: CASSFRESGTEAFF. This chain links TRBV3-1 (or the pseudogene TRBV3-2) with TRBJ1-1; D is unresolved. The CDR3 has 14 residues. CDR1 is LGHDT and CDR2 is YNNKEL in the germline V gene (reference sequence). Trimming pared 5 bases from V and 4 bases from J, leaving 14 bases between.

This clone is a singleton in its sample. The rearrangement uses TRBV6-2 or TRBV6-3 and TRBJ2-5; 16 bases fit TRBD2. Germline V gene sequence: CDR1 MNHEY, CDR2 SVGEGT. This CDR3 is built from 18 residues. The ends lost 4 bases at V and 5 bases at J; junction bases unmatched: 10. The CDR3 here is CASSSGTSGRALSETQYF. DNA of the CDR3: TGTGCCAGCAGTTCCGGGACTAGCGGGAGGGCCCTTTCGGAGACCCAGTACTTC.

Note on this clone: The junction shows a germline mismatch at one end, possibly a read error. The chain couples TRBV7-8 to TRBJ2-2; tentatively, D is TRBD2 (6 bases). CDR1 and CDR2 from the germline V gene are SGHVS and FQNEAQ. CDR3 length: 13 residues. The CDR3 DNA follows: TGCTCGGTTAGCGGAAGTCTGCCGGGGAAGCTGTTTTTT. Its translation is CSVSGSLPGKLFF. Drawing the rest from reference TRBV7-8 and TRBJ2-2, the complete variable domain is GAGVSQSPRYKVAKRGQDVALRCDPISGHVSLFWYQQALGQGPEFLTYFQNEAQLDKSGLPSDRFFAERPEGSVSTLKIQRTQQEDSAVYLCSVSGSLPGKLFFGEGSRLTVL.

This clone was found a few times. V is TRBV4-1 and J is TRBJ2-1, with TRBD1 as a possible D gene (5 bases). CDR1 is MGHRA, CDR2 YSYEKL, per germline. Trimming shortened V by 6 bases and J by 0 bases, and 15 bases separated the two germline ends. This CDR3 comprises 16 residues. The CDR3 here is CASRKGAASSYNEQFF. CDR3 bases: TGCGCCAGCAGGAAAGGGGCGGCAAGCTCCTACAATGAGCAGTTCTTC.

The rearrangement uses TRBV3-1 (or the pseudogene TRBV3-2) and TRBJ2-2; 7 bases fit TRBD1. The germline CDR1 and CDR2 sequences are LGHDT and YNNKEL (reference sequence). Germline trimming cut 5 bases from V and 0 bases from J; bases unmatched to any gene: 3. The CDR3 is 15 amino acids. Here the CDR3 DNA reads TGTGCCAGCAGCAGACAGGGCTCGAACACCGGGGAGCTGTTTTTT. It is translated as CASSRQGSNTGELFF.

This clone was seen more than once but under ten times. The chain recombines TRBV5-4 with TRBJ2-2; unclear D gene. Germline V gene lookup returns CDR1 SGHNT and CDR2 YYREEE (reference sequence). V lost 3 bases and J lost 2, with 11 bases in between. The CDR3 loop spans 15 amino acids. In DNA form, the CDR3 reads TGTGCCAGCAGCTCGCGAGAGCGAAACACCGGGGAGCTGTTTTTT. Translation: CASSSRERNTGELFF.

This clone has only a few counts. This rearrangement joins TRBV7-6 to TRBJ2-3; weak D call: TRBD2 (5 bases). The CDR3 consists of 16 residues. The germline gives CDR1 SGHVS, CDR2 FNYEAQ. V was pared by 4 bases and J by 0 bases, with 14 bases between. CDR3 coding DNA: TGTGCCAGCAGCTCCGGGGTCCCATCTAGCACAGATACGCAGTATTTT. It codes for CASSSGVPSSTDTQYF.

With respect to this clone: At one end, the junction sequence differs from germline, possibly due to a read error. The V gene is TRBV12-3 or TRBV12-4, the J gene TRBJ2-7, with 7 positions matching TRBD1. This CDR3 is built from 13 residues. The CDR3 DNA reads as TGTGCCAGCAGCTTAGGACAGGTTCCCGAGCAGTACTTC. Amino acid sequence: CASSLGQVPEQYF.

V gene TRBV19 combines with J gene TRBJ2-7; TRBD1 is a possible D gene (6 bases). V lost 3 bases and J 3 bases, leaving 18 bases between the germline ends. The CDR3 extends over 16 amino acids. Germline V CDR1 and CDR2: LNHDA, SQIVND (reference sequence). Written as DNA, the CDR3 is TGTGCCAGTAGTATCCTTACCTCTGACAGGCGCTACGAGCAGTACTTC. It yields the protein CASSILTSDRRYEQYF. The full variable domain, its missing parts supplied by reference TRBV19 and TRBJ2-7, is DGGITQSPKYLFRKEGQNVTLSCEQNLNHDAMYWYRQDPGQGLRLIYYSQIVNDFQKGDIAEGYSVSREKKESFPLTVTSAQKNPTAFYLCASSILTSDRRYEQYFGPGTRLTVT.

The chain employs TRBV10-3 and TRBJ2-1; tentatively, D is TRBD1 (6 bases). The CDR3 has 13 amino acids. Trimming shortened V by 0 bases and J by 6 bases, and 6 bases separated the two germline ends. The germline V gene encodes CDR1 ENHRY and CDR2 SYGVKD. DNA of the CDR3: TGTGCCATCAGTGAGTCCAGGGGCAATGAGCAGTTCTTC. This translates into CAISESRGNEQFF.

V and J are TRBV10-3 and TRBJ2-7, with 15 nucleotides matching TRBD2. The CDR3 consists of 18 residues. Losses at the gene ends were 3 bases for V and 2 bases for J; bases not matched to a gene: 8. The germline gives CDR1 ENHRY, CDR2 SYGVKD. Here the CDR3 reads CAISESGTSGRLTYEQYF. The CDR3 DNA reads TGTGCCATCAGTGAATCCGGGACTAGCGGGAGGCTGACCTACGAGCAGTACTTC.

This chain links TRBV28 with TRBJ2-5, with TRBD1 matching over 9 bases. V gave up 5 bases and J gave up 1 base; unmatched junction bases: 8. The CDR3 spans 16 residues. CDR1 and CDR2 (germline): MDHEN, SYDVKM. CDR3 loop: CASSPRQGVGQETQYF. In DNA, the CDR3 is TGTGCCAGCAGTCCGCGACAGGGGGTCGGCCAAGAGACCCAGTACTTC. Based on the CDR3 plus reference TRBV28 and TRBJ2-5, the full variable domain is DVKVTQSSRYLVKRTGEKVFLECVQDMDHENMFWYRQDPGLGLRLIYFSYDVKMKEKGDIPEGYSVSREKKERFSLILESASTNQTSMYLCASSPRQGVGQETQYFGPGTRLLVL.

The chain carries TRBV4-2 and TRBJ2-6, with D unresolved. The CDR3 is 15 amino acids. The germline V and J ends were trimmed by 1 base and 0 bases, with 4 bases remaining between them. Germline V gene sequence: CDR1 LGHNA, CDR2 YNFKEQ. The DNA for the CDR3 is TGTGCCAGCAGCCAAGTAAACTCTGGGGCCAACGTCCTGACTTTC. It is translated as CASSQVNSGANVLTF.

This clone was counted once. The rearrangement joins TRBV7-9 to TRBJ2-5; D remains unclear. V gave up 8 bases and J gave up 4 bases, with 20 bases separating them. Germline lookup yields CDR1 SEHNR and CDR2 FQNEAQ (reference sequence). This CDR3 is built from 15 residues. CDR3 nucleotides: TGTGCCAGCCCCACCCCGCCTATCCTCCGAGAGACCCAGTACTTC. It translates to CASPTPPILRETQYF.

V gene TRBV27 combines with J gene TRBJ1-5, with D uncertain. Per germline, CDR1 MNHEY and CDR2 SMNVEV (reference sequence). Deletions cut 5 bases from V and 6 bases from J, with 11 bases between. This CDR3 has 13 residues. In DNA form, the CDR3 reads TGTGCCAGCAGTCTAGGTTTCGGTCAGCCCCAGCATTTT. Translation: CASSLGFGQPQHF.

Written as DNA, the CDR3 is TGCGCCAGCAGTGAGCGGCGCGGGAGCACAGATACGCAGTATTTT. This translates into CASSERRGSTDTQYF. The chain carries TRBV10-1 and TRBJ2-3, with D possibly TRBD2 on 5 matching bases. The ends were cut back, 2 bases at V and 0 bases at J, with 9 bases in the middle. Germline V gene lookup returns CDR1 WNHNN and CDR2 SYGVQD (reference sequence). The CDR3 extends over 15 amino acids.

The sample holds a few counts of this clone. The CDR3 sequence: CASSLQGFEAFF. The CDR3 DNA follows: TGTGCCAGCAGCCTCCAGGGATTTGAAGCTTTCTTT. This chain connects TRBV12-3 or TRBV12-4 to TRBJ1-1; TRBD1 might be the D (5 bases). V shed 6 bases and J shed 7 bases, with 12 bases lying between them. The CDR3 consists of 12 residues.

In DNA, the CDR3 is TGTGCCAGCAGTTACGGACAGGGGGGTCCCAATGAGCAGTTCTTC. Translating it yields CASSYGQGGPNEQFF. This sequence joins TRBV6-5 and TRBJ2-1; 10 bases line up with TRBD1. The CDR3 totals 15 residues. In germline, CDR1 is MNHEY, CDR2 SVGAGI. The junction had 4 bases not matched to a gene; V was cut back by 2 bases and J by 6 bases.

The chain employs TRBV18 and TRBJ2-6; 9 nucleotides line up with TRBD1. Germline V CDR1 and CDR2: KGHSH, LQKENI. This CDR3 region has 16 residues. Germline trimming cut 6 bases from V and 0 bases from J; bases unmatched to any gene: 3. CDR3 sequence (DNA): TGTGCCAGCTCGCAGGGACAGGGCTCTGGGGCCAACGTCCTGACTTTC. This sequence encodes CASSQGQGSGANVLTF.

V gene TRBV5-4 combines with J gene TRBJ2-3; 8 nucleotides match TRBD2. The CDR3 consists of 16 residues. V shed 2 bases, J shed 4 bases, and the junction held 9 bases outside the gene matches. Germline values: CDR1 SGHNT, CDR2 YYREEE (reference sequence). The CDR3 bases are TGTGCCAGCAGCTTTGGGGGGAGCGGGAGTTCAGATACGCAGTATTTT. Protein sequence: CASSFGGSGSSDTQYF.

The V and J genes are TRBV7-9 and TRBJ2-7, with 9 bases identical to TRBD2. The V and J ends lost 7 bases and 6 bases, in that order; junction bases with no gene match: 19. There are 17 residues in the CDR3. Germline-derived CDR1 and CDR2 are SEHNR and FQNEAQ (reference sequence). The CDR3 DNA reads TGTGCCAGCACCCTAGCTGCTGCCGGGACTAGCACGGCCGAGCAGTACTTC. This codes for CASTLAAAGTSTAEQYF.